This T cell receptor beta chain stems from a study of cytomegalovirus exposure and HLA in healthy donors. Amplification used 60 Vbeta primers and 13 Jbeta primers. Profiling relied on immunoSEQ multiplex PCR, and the TCRdb table lists in-frame clones only, not all of them. Found here are about 81,000 clones, about three quarters of them singletons; the top ten hold roughly 3%. The germline CDR1 and CDR2 sequences are SNHLY and FYNNEI. The CDR3 runs 16 residues. The J segment lost 9 bases and the V segment lost 3 bases, leaving 8 bases of the junction unmatched. This rearrangement joins TRBV2 to TRBJ2-1; 13 bases are shared with TRBD2. The specimen sequenced was PBMCs. The sequence was obtained from a man aged 45-65 years in good health and CMV-seropositive. CDR3 coding DNA: TGTGCCAGCAGTGACACTAGCGGGAGGGGCGGGGGTGAGCAGTTCTTC. As protein: CASSDTSGRGGGEQFF.